Included here is one T cell receptor (beta chain) sequence, with context. The target antigen is unknown. V gave up 3 bases and J gave up 5 bases; unmatched junction bases: 3. This CDR3 is built from 14 residues. CDR1 is SGHAT and CDR2 is FQNNGV in the germline V gene. This record comes from a study of chemoradiotherapy in HPV16-positive cancers. Study information: A couple of HPV16-positive patients' cells yielded candidate HPV-specific clones and common motifs. General study points: Candidate HPV-specific clones and E7-related TCR motifs grew in tumor during treatment. Only a couple of HPV16-positive patients supplied the functional HPV-specificity definition.

Assay used: immunoSEQ multiplex PCR; TCRdb lists only in-frame clones, some missing. The top ten clones hold roughly 3.7% of a sample with around 30,000 clones, 92% of them seen once. This clonotype originated in a human donor with HPV-associated anogenital cancer. The rearrangement links TRBV11-2 to TRBJ1-2; 10 nucleotides line up with TRBD1. Source: blood, taken from a patient who underwent chemoradiotherapy. CDR3 region: CASSLGTGDYGYTF. In nucleotides, the CDR3 is TGTGCCAGCAGCTTGGGGACAGGGGATTATGGCTACACCTTC. Combining the CDR3 with reference TRBV11-2 and TRBJ1-2 gives the whole variable domain EAGVAQSPRYKIIEKRQSVAFWCNPISGHATLYWYQQILGQGPKLLIQFQNNGVVDDSQLPKDRFSAERLKGVDSTLKIQPAKLEDSAVYLCASSLGTGDYGYTFGSGTRLTVV.